The clone carrying this T cell receptor (beta chain) has ten or more counts. What it binds is not known. The junction does not match germline at one end; this may be a read error. By 5'RACE template switching, TCR cDNA was produced, with a universal primer site and UMIs added in the process. A single record per CDR3 protein comes from TCRdb applying MiXCR to the 5' RACE reads. Of about 320,000 distinct CDR3 sequences listed, approximately 4.3% were seen once; the top ten hold around 19%. This CDR3 contains 14 residues. CDR1 is SGHRS, CDR2 YFSETQ, per germline. The source of the sample is a study of T cells after yellow fever vaccination. Study findings and constraints: Re-detected after boosting: most primary clones, 95% to 98% of CD4 and 80% to 90% of CD8.

This TCR came from a man younger than 35 who received the YFV17D yellow fever vaccine. The sequencing here drew on PBMCs, taken 15 days after the yellow fever booster vaccination. The chain carries TRBV5-1 and TRBJ1-6, with 8 bases identical to TRBD1. This CDR3 is CASSLGQGSSPLHF. CDR3 bases: TGTGCCAGCAGTCTCGGACAGGGCTCTTCACCCCTCCACTTT.